These 21 T cell receptor beta chains were sequenced from one sample in a study of glioma-infiltrating T cells after dendritic cell vaccination. Some clones are missing from TCRdb's copy, which holds only in-frame ones; the method was immunoSEQ multiplex PCR. In the table there are approximately 67,000 clones, about 76% of which are singletons. The sample here was blood, taken before dendritic cell vaccination. Receptors were obtained from a human donor with glioblastoma.

The chain recombines TRBV9 with TRBJ1-2; possible D gene TRBD1, 6 bases. The CDR3 is 16 residues long. Germline CDR1 and CDR2: SGDLS and YYNGEE. V gave up 2 bases and J gave up 6 bases, with 20 bases separating them. In DNA, the CDR3 is TGTGCCAGCAGCGTGTCCCCCGGCAGGGGTGGGGATGGCTACACCTTC. Translating it yields CASSVSPGRGGDGYTF.

This chain joins TRBV7-9 and TRBJ1-1; tentative D call: TRBD1 (6 bases). CDR3 length equals 14 residues. The germline V gene encodes CDR1 SEHNR and CDR2 FQNEAQ (reference sequence). V gave up 4 bases and J gave up 4 bases, with 13 bases separating them. The CDR3 sequence is CASSSTGRITEAFF. CDR3 DNA: TGTGCCAGCAGCTCTACAGGGCGTATCACTGAAGCTTTCTTT.

This clone is a singleton in its sample. The V call is TRBV6-5, the J call TRBJ2-2, with 12 bases that match TRBD2. V shed 6 bases, J shed 4 bases, and the junction held 3 bases outside the gene matches. Germline values: CDR1 MNHEY, CDR2 SVGAGI. The CDR3 has 15 amino acids. CDR3 sequence: CASRLTSGGTGELFF. The CDR3 DNA reads TGTGCCAGCAGACTGACTAGCGGGGGCACCGGGGAGCTGTTTTTT.

The chain has TRBV6-5 and TRBJ2-3, with TRBD2 identical over 8 bases. After removal of 5 bases from V and 6 bases from J, the junction contained 7 bases not matched to a gene. Germline CDR1 and CDR2: MNHEY and SVGAGI. The CDR3 is 14 residues long. The CDR3 DNA is TGTGCCAGCAGTCCGGGGGGGGGAGCGGATACGCAGTATTTT. Protein product: CASSPGGGADTQYF.

V and J are TRBV11-3 and TRBJ2-2; TRBD1 is a possible D gene (6 bases). Per germline, CDR1 SGHNT and CDR2 YENEEA. The CDR3 extends over 15 amino acids. Trimming cost V 5 bases and J 2 bases, with 12 bases left between them. The CDR3 DNA reads TGTGCCAGCAGCGCAGGGACACCTAACACCGGGGAGCTGTTTTTT. Residues: CASSAGTPNTGELFF.

CDR3 in DNA: TGTGCCACCAGCAGGTCACTAGCCGGGAGTTTCGACATTCAGTACTTC. Encoded protein: CATSRSLAGSFDIQYF. The V gene is TRBV15, the J gene TRBJ2-4; the D gene is possibly TRBD2 (6 bases). Trimming pared 3 bases from V and 8 bases from J, leaving 20 bases between. Germline V gene lookup returns CDR1 LNHNV and CDR2 YYDKDF (reference sequence). This CDR3 spans 16 amino acids.

The chain carries TRBV5-1 and TRBJ2-7; 10 bases fit TRBD1. The CDR3 totals 16 residues. The germline CDR1 and CDR2 sequences are SGHRS and YFSETQ. V lost 4 bases, J lost 0 bases, and 7 bases stayed unmatched. CDR3 protein: CASSRSGTGASYEQYF. CDR3 nucleotides: TGCGCCAGCAGCAGGTCCGGGACAGGGGCCTCCTACGAGCAGTACTTC.

The chain combines TRBV23-1 with TRBJ2-3; 12 nucleotides align to TRBD2. TRBV23-1 counts as an open reading frame of uncertain function. The CDR3 runs to 20 residues. V dropped 1 base and J dropped 3; count of bases not matched to a gene: 14. Here the CDR3 reads CASSQWRLAGGISATDTQYF. As DNA, the CDR3 is TGCGCCAGCAGTCAATGGCGCCTAGCGGGGGGGATTTCGGCGACAGATACGCAGTATTTT.

The J gene is TRBJ2-5, the V gene TRBV2; 10 nucleotides line up with TRBD2. Germline CDR1 and CDR2: SNHLY and FYNNEI. V dropped 5 bases and J dropped 5; count of bases not matched to a gene: 8. The CDR3 has 15 amino acids. The CDR3 spells CASSFLAGGGETQYF. The CDR3 bases are TGTGCCAGCAGTTTTTTAGCGGGGGGAGGGGAGACCCAGTACTTC.

In this sample, this clone turned up a few times. This chain links TRBV7-8 with TRBJ2-5; possible D gene TRBD1, 6 bases. The V and J ends lost 0 bases and 1 base respectively, with 6 bases between them. The germline gives CDR1 SGHVS, CDR2 FQNEAQ. The CDR3 has 14 amino acids. The chain's CDR3 is CASSLADSQETQYF. CDR3 DNA sequence: TGTGCCAGCAGCTTAGCGGACAGCCAAGAGACCCAGTACTTC.

The V and J genes are TRBV11-2 and TRBJ2-7, with D perhaps TRBD1 (6 bases). Germline lookup yields CDR1 SGHAT and CDR2 FQNNGV. This CDR3 has 14 amino acids. Trimming pared 4 bases from V and 1 base from J, leaving 11 bases between. CDR3: CASSSSTGSYEQYF. The CDR3 DNA follows: TGTGCCAGCAGCTCGTCGACAGGATCCTACGAGCAGTACTTC.

The chain is built from TRBV4-3 and TRBJ2-7; perhaps TRBD1 as D (5 bases). This CDR3 contains 13 residues. In germline, CDR1 is LGHNA, CDR2 YSLEER. V lost 8 bases, J lost 2 bases, and 13 bases lay in between. The CDR3 protein is CASARQLAYEQYF. In nucleotides, the CDR3 is TGCGCCAGCGCCCGACAGCTAGCCTACGAGCAGTACTTC.

V gene TRBV5-1 combines with J gene TRBJ2-2, with 8 nucleotides matching TRBD1. The CDR3 spans 16 residues. V shed 9 bases and J 3 bases; nucleotides not matched to a gene: 13. CDR1 is SGHRS and CDR2 is YFSETQ in the germline V gene. DNA for the CDR3: TGCGCCACCCGGACAGGGACCCAGCTGGACACCGGGGAGCTGTTTTTT. Translating gives CATRTGTQLDTGELFF.

The chain uses TRBV19 and TRBJ1-3; D not resolved. The V and J ends lost 3 bases and 2 bases respectively, with 5 bases between them. Germline V lookup: CDR1 LNHDA, CDR2 SQIVND (reference sequence). The CDR3 is 13 amino acids. The CDR3 protein is CASSIGPGNTIYF. CDR3 nucleotides: TGTGCCAGTAGTATTGGGCCTGGAAACACCATATATTTT.

The chain combines TRBV15 with TRBJ2-7; TRBD1 matches at 7 bases. Germline trimming cut 5 bases from V and 0 bases from J; bases unmatched to any gene: 4. Germline V CDR1 and CDR2: LNHNV, YYDKDF (reference sequence). The CDR3 contains 14 residues. The DNA of the CDR3 is TGTGCCACCAGCCGGGACAGAGCCTCCTACGAGCAGTACTTC. Translation: CATSRDRASYEQYF.

The chain combines TRBV9 with TRBJ2-3; 8 bases map to TRBD2. The CDR3 runs to 16 residues. V trimming: 1 base; J trimming: 0 bases; junction bases outside the gene matches: 4. The germline V gene has CDR1 SGDLS and CDR2 YYNGEE. The CDR3 DNA reads TGTGCCAGCAGCGTATTAACTAGCGGCAGCACAGATACGCAGTATTTT. Translated, it gives CASSVLTSGSTDTQYF.

The chain is built from TRBV4-2 and TRBJ1-6; 9 bases match TRBD1. Germline CDR1 and CDR2: LGHNA and YNFKEQ. V gave up 1 base and J gave up 0 bases; unmatched junction bases: 10. The length of the CDR3 is 20 residues. The CDR3 bases are TGTGCCAGCAGCCAAGTTAAAGGGACAGGGACGAACTCCTATAATTCACCCCTCCACTTT. It specifies CASSQVKGTGTNSYNSPLHF.

The chain uses TRBV7-9 and TRBJ1-1; TRBD1 matches at 10 bases. This CDR3 contains 14 residues. Losses at the gene ends were 3 bases for V and 8 bases for J; bases not matched to a gene: 6. CDR1 and CDR2 (germline): SEHNR, FQNEAQ (reference sequence). CDR3 sequence (DNA): TGTGCCAGCAGCTTCGCAGGGACAGGGGAGGAAGCTTTCTTT. This encodes CASSFAGTGEEAFF.

This clone is a singleton in its sample. CDR3: CASSDPSGGVETQYF. DNA for the CDR3: TGTGCCAGCAGTGACCCTAGCGGGGGGGTGGAGACCCAGTACTTC. The V call is TRBV6-4, the J call TRBJ2-5, with 12 bases fitting TRBD2. V shed 2 bases and J 5 bases; nucleotides not matched to a gene: 3. Germline-derived CDR1 and CDR2 are MRHNA and SNTAGT. CDR3 length: 15 amino acids.

In nucleotides, the CDR3 is TGCAGTGCTGGACATATCTATGGCTACACCTTC. Translated, it gives CSAGHIYGYTF. The chain carries TRBV20-1 and TRBJ1-2; tentative D call: TRBD1 (5 bases). CDR3 length equals 11 residues. V shed 5 bases and J shed 4 bases, with 8 bases lying between them. Germline-derived CDR1 and CDR2 are DFQATT and SNEGSKA (reference sequence).

The V and J genes are TRBV6-1 and TRBJ2-7; unclear D gene. Germline V CDR1 and CDR2: MNHNS, SASEGT. V was trimmed by 1 base and J by 6 bases, leaving 16 bases between them. The CDR3 contains 15 residues. The CDR3 here is CASSEDHQRLSEQYF. CDR3 coding DNA: TGTGCCAGCAGTGAAGACCACCAAAGACTCTCCGAGCAGTACTTC.